This TCR beta chain is from a study of cytomegalovirus exposure and HLA in healthy donors (dated by TCRdb to the late 2010s). With respect to the entire study: According to an earlier analysis of a few hundred of the donors, some 180 million T cells yielded 95 million to 140 million unique TCR beta sequences and 276 Gb of sequence data. The number of donors typed differed by locus, with 629-630 for A, B, C, DRB1 and DQB1, 522 for DQA1, over 600 for DPA1, and some 440 for DPB1. HLA typing covered class I and class II loci at four-digit resolution. Donor age, sex, ethnicity and CMV serostatus were compiled alongside the repertoire data. The study used immunosequencing to profile the T cell repertoires of around 600 subjects and linked those repertoires to cytomegalovirus serostatus. Along with the approximately 600-subject first cohort, a separate validation cohort of 120 different subjects was used. The aim of the study was to test whether cataloging public T cell receptors could identify signatures of past pathogen exposure. Approximately 310 gigabases of sequencing data and approximately 80 million unique TCR sequences were included in an early release covering 500 to 750 HLA-typed donors. In the later analysis, no new phenotypic data were used to find candidate immune exposures; instead, reliance was placed on TCR beta sequences and their occurrence across donors. Because of strong linkage in the cohort, a few DR-DQ haplotypes were treated as single units for association and clustering. To decide whether each TCR beta V gene segment behaved as functional or pseudogenic, an earlier analysis of over 500 of the donors relied on high-throughput TCR beta sequencing. On average, about 240,000 unique TCR beta nucleotide sequences were sequenced per donor among some 430 genotyped donors of the cohort, with 15% to 20% of those sequences being non-productive. In a later analysis, previously published TCR beta repertoires from 666 donors were re-analyzed and high-resolution HLA genotyping was added so that TCR occurrence patterns could be studied. A later genetic analysis used genome-wide SNP genotypes for 398 of the 666 donors, treating that subset as a discovery cohort. Every repertoire in the discovery cohort had been generated on one and the same sequencing platform. Among the approximately 430 genotyped donors, under 90% belonged to the genetic ancestry cluster associated with self-reported Caucasian donors. To predict cytomegalovirus infection status, the study combined high-throughput TCR immunosequencing, statistical association of individual TCRs with disease status, and machine learning. Here is what the overall study found, with its caveats: Because the 87-base-pair reads could not distinguish some IMGT-functional V segments, including TRBV6-2 and TRBV6-3, those segments were excluded. Only TCR beta chains were sequenced in this cohort, and the absence of alpha or paired-chain data limited detectable features. The presence/absence analyses assumed that sequencing depth was roughly uniform across donors, and that assumption may not be true. An association between a missense DCLRE1C variant and V-gene and J-gene trimming of TCR beta chains was found in a later genetic analysis and replicated in an independent cohort. A cluster of highly shared sequence variants was judged likely to be a technical artifact of the sequencing pipeline. A later analysis found that most CMV-associated TCR beta chains appeared HLA-restricted, with HLA associations seemingly driven largely by CMV exposure. According to a later analysis, parvovirus B19, influenza, CMV and Epstein-Barr virus appeared linked to several top co-occurrence clusters. In vitro tests confirmed that three of the cytomegalovirus-associated TCR beta chains recognize cytomegalovirus antigens. Across donors, most TCR sequences were observed very rarely, whereas some public TCRs were present in many individuals. Compared with equally common non-associated chains, HLA-associated TCR beta chains in a later analysis were more clonally expanded and had lower generation probabilities. At a false discovery rate of 0.05, a later analysis linked 15,000 to 20,000 TCR beta sequences to specific HLA alleles. In an earlier analysis of about 550 of the donors, most TCR beta V segments were observed in productive rearrangements about 90% or about 30% of the time, broadly matching IMGT annotations. About 17 rarely observed V segments, including chromosome 9 orphons, were excluded from the earlier analysis of several hundred of the donors because counts were too low. CMV serostatus was the only immune exposure information available for the cohort. A total of 164 TCR beta chains were listed by the study as associated with cytomegalovirus. A further reported finding was that TCR beta sequences accurately predicted the HLA-A and HLA-B alleles for most subjects in the first cohort. The authors suggested that the approach could potentially be extended to other disease states and immunological phenotypes. Correlated functional status among segregating V segments might reflect linkage disequilibrium, but an unknown experimental factor could not be ruled out. A later analysis found that TCR association rates varied across HLA loci, with DRB1 alleles showing the most associated TCRs and HLA-C alleles the fewest. Because HLA typing was unavailable for some donors at each locus, only the typed subset was used in association tests. Compared with the 666-donor mean, donors in an Asian-associated ancestry cluster had fewer N-insertions in productive TCRs, according to a later genetic analysis. In both the original and validation cohorts, the classifier was reported to diagnose cytomegalovirus status with high specificity and sensitivity. Strong co-occurrence of HLA alleles, especially DR and DQ, made assigning TCR associations to individual alleles difficult.

Trimming removed 2 bases from V and 6 bases from J; the gene matches leave 4 bases unexplained. Based on the germline V gene, the CDR1 and CDR2 sequences are SGHRS and YFSETQ. From the cysteine up to the phenylalanine, the CDR3 has a length of 13 residues. Only the CDR3 DNA is retained, 39 bases long and in frame from the first base. The cohort was made up of approximately 700 healthy bone marrow donors. Cohort members were all nominally healthy when sampled, although unrecorded immune exposures were likely present. The donor was CMV seropositive and was included in the group of some 290 seropositive cohort members. Every donor gave a peripheral blood sample, and the peripheral blood mononuclear cells from that sample were used for TCR beta sequencing. Genomic DNA extraction from the blood cell samples was performed with the Qiagen DNeasy Blood Extraction Kit. Library prep was done by the immunoSEQ multiplex PCR assay. The multiplex PCR relied on a mix of 60 forward primers for TCR Vbeta segments and 13 reverse primers for TCR Jbeta segments. The CDR3 region of rearranged TCR beta genes was amplified from genomic DNA with a multiplex PCR assay. Amplified TCR beta libraries were sequenced as 87-base-pair reads on the Illumina HiSeq System. The original pipeline was this. A later analysis tallied roughly 76 million unique TCR beta chains across the 700 or so repertoires, and some 10 million of those chains were shared by two or more donors. Raw reads were error-corrected and collapsed into unique sequences with a nearest-neighbor algorithm that merged closely related sequences to remove PCR and sequencing errors. Alignment of CDR3 sequences to IMGT reference sequences was used to assign V, D and J gene segments. For a sequence to be retained, a match of at least six nucleotides to both a V gene segment and a J gene segment was required. A rearrangement was called productive if the CDR3 had no stop codons and remained in frame with V and J, and every other rearrangement was called non-productive. Following IMGT convention, CDR3 was defined as the stretch from the second conserved V-encoded cysteine up to the conserved J-encoded phenylalanine. The earlier analysis of about 640 of the donors excluded any sequence lacking an unambiguous match to a single V gene segment. An earlier analysis of 587 of the donors called V segments functional above 56.7% productive rearrangements and segregating when the between-donor standard deviation exceeded 5%. A statistical classification framework was built for diagnosing cytomegalovirus status from the catalog of TCR beta chain sequences. In a later analysis, V and J genes were assigned by comparing TCR nucleotide sequences against IMGT/GENE-DB human TR gene sequences. Using the TCRdist pipeline, a later analysis assigned CDR3 sequences along with most-parsimonious VDJ recombination scenarios. In a later analysis, each TCR beta chain was defined by its CDR3 amino acid sequence together with its V-gene family, and reads lacking a unique V-gene family were excluded. As a way to deal with suspected cross-contamination and a sequencing artifact, a later analysis dropped 640 or so nucleotide sequences that were highly shared and had low generation probability. In a later analysis, a clonal expansion index for each public chain was calculated from normalized within-repertoire ranks of inferred template counts. Generation probabilities in a later analysis came from a VDJ recombination model fitted to out-of-frame rearrangements, and those results were checked against IGoR. In a later analysis, hypergeometric tests were used to score TCR-TCR, TCR-HLA and TCR-CMV co-occurrence, with a repertoire-size bias correction applied to TCR pairs. To estimate false discovery rates, a later analysis permuted the HLA or CMV assignments 20 times. A later analysis grouped co-occurring TCRs with DBSCAN, adding TCRdist sequence similarity when clustering within HLA-allele-positive subsets. For co-occurrence clustering, repertoires with fewer than 30,000 or more than 120,000 public chains were excluded, along with five repertoires with anomalous nucleotide sharing. TCRdb took over this immuneACCESS table, retaining in-frame rearrangements with V and J assigned. Such tables are incomplete; in checked studies, under half of the missing clones stem from an unresolved V gene, and the remainder is unexplained. That table is the source of V, J and clone size, and D and trimming were worked out from the DNA. The sample yields 100,000 or so clones; around 79% were counted once. The leading ten clones occupy 4.6% of the sample.

In regard to this clone: What this receptor recognizes is not known. Nothing much larger sits one base from this clone, and base qualities are not available.

The specimen sequenced was PBMCs. The receptor's source is a woman in her thirties or forties in good health and CMV-seropositive. The chain joins TRBV5-1 to TRBJ1-2; 7 of the junction bases match TRBD1. DNA sequence: TGCGCCAGCAGCTTTCGACAGGGCGATGGCTACACCTTC. Its coded protein is CASSFRQGDGYTF.